The entry below describes one T cell receptor beta chain. What it recognizes is unknown. CD45RO negativity and positive selection for CCR7 defined naive CD8 cells, a population that excluded terminally differentiated effector memory CD45RA+ cells. This record belongs to a study of shared clonotypes between healthy human individuals. General observations from the study: Though the depth was large, rarefaction showed that sorted-subset sequencing was incomplete.

This CDR3 comprises 14 residues. V lost 6 bases and J lost 0, with 12 bases in between. Germline V gene lookup returns CDR1 SGHVS and CDR2 FQNEAQ. This was a deep-level run. Assay used: immunoSEQ multiplex PCR; TCRdb lists only in-frame clones, some missing. Of 2 million to 2.5 million clones in the sample, approximately 94% were seen once. V usage is TRBV7-8 and J usage is TRBJ2-7; tentatively, D is TRBD1 or TRBD2 (6 bases each). The sequence derives from a man between 18 and 29 years old in good health. Some clones in this sample may be carry-over from other donors' samples. The sequenced material came from naive CD8+ T cells from PBMCs. The CDR3 bases are TGTGCCAGCAGACAGGGACTGAGCTCCTACGAGCAGTACTTC. Protein sequence: CASRQGLSSYEQYF.